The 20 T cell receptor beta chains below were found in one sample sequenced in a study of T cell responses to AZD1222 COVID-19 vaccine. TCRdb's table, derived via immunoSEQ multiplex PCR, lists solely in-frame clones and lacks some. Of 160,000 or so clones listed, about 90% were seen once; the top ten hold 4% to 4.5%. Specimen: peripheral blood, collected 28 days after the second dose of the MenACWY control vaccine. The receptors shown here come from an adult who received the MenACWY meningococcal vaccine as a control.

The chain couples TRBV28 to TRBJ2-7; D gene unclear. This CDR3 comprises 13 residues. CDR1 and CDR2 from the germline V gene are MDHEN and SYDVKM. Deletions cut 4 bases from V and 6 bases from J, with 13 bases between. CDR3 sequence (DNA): TGTGCCAGCAGTTCGGATCTCCCGACCGAGCAGTACTTC. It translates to CASSSDLPTEQYF.

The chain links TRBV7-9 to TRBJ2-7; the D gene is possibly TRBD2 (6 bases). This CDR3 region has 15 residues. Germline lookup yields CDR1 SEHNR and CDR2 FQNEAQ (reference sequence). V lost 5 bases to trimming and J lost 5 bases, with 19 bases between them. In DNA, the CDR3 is TGTGCCAGCAGCCCCGGGTGGAGGGGCCGCCACGAGCAGTACTTC. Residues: CASSPGWRGRHEQYF.

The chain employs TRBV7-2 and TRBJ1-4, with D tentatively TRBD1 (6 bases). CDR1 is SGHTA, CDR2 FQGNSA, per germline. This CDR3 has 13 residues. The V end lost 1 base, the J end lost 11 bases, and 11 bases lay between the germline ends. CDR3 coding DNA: TGTGCCAGCAGCTTAGTGGGGGCGGGGAAACTGTTTTTT. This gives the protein CASSLVGAGKLFF.

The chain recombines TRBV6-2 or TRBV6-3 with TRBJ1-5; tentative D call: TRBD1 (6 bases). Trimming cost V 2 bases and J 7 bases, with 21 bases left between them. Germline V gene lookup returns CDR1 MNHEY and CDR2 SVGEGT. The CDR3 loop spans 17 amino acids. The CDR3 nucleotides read TGTGCCAGCAGTTACGAAAGGGGGGGCGGACCTGACCAGCCCCAGCATTTT. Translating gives CASSYERGGGPDQPQHF.

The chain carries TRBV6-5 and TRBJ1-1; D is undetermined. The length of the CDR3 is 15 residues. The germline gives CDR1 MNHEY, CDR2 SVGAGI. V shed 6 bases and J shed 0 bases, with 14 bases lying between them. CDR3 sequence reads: CASRDPRGLNTEAFF. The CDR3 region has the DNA TGTGCCAGCAGGGACCCTCGCGGACTGAACACTGAAGCTTTCTTT.

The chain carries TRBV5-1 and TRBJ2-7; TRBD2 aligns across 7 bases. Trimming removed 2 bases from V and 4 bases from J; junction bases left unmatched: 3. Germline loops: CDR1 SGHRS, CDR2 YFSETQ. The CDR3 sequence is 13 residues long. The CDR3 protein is CASSLAGNYEQYF. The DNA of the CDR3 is TGCGCCAGCAGCTTAGCGGGGAATTACGAGCAGTACTTC.

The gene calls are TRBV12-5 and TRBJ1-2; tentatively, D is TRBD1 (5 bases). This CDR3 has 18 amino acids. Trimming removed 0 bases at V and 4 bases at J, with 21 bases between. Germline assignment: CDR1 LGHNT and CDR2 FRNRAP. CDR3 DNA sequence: TGTGCTAGTGGTTTGGTACCCCTCCCCCCCGGGGGGGGCTATGGCTACACCTTC. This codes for CASGLVPLPPGGGYGYTF.

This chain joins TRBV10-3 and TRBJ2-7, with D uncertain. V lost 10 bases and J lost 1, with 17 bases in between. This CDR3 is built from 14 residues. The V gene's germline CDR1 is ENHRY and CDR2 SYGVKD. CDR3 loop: CATSYPTVSYEQYF. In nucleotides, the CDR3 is TGTGCCACCTCCTACCCTACCGTATCCTACGAGCAGTACTTC.

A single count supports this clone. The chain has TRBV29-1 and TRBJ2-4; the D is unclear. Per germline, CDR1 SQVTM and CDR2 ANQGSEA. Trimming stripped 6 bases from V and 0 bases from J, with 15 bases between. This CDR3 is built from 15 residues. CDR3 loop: CSVSNPPQAKNIQYF. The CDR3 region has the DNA TGCAGCGTCTCGAACCCTCCTCAAGCCAAAAACATTCAGTACTTC.

The CDR3 loop is CASSLGSEAFF. Written as DNA, the CDR3 is TGCGCCAGCAGCTTGGGGAGTGAAGCTTTCTTT. The genes are TRBV5-1 and TRBJ1-1; D call uncertain. V lost 0 bases to trimming and J lost 7 bases, with 4 bases between them. The germline V gene encodes CDR1 SGHRS and CDR2 YFSETQ. The CDR3 loop spans 11 amino acids.

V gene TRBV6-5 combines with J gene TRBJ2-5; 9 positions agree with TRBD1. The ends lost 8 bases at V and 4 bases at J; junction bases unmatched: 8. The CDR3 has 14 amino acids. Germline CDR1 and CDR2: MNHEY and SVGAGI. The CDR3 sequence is CASSLDRGRETQYF. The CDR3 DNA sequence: TGTGCCAGCTCCCTTGACAGGGGGAGAGAGACCCAGTACTTC.

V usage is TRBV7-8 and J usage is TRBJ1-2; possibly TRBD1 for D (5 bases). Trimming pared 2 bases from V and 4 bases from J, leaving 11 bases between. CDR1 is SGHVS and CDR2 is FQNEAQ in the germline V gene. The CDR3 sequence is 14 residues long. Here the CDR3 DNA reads TGTGCCAGCAGCTTATCGGCCCAGGGCTATGGCTACACCTTC. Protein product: CASSLSAQGYGYTF.

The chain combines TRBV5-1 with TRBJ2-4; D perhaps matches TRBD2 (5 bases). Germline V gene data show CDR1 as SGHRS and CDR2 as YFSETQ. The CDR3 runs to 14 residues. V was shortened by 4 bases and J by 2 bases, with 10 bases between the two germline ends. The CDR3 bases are TGCGCCAGCAGCCGGGGTTCGTCCAAAAACATTCAGTACTTC. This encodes CASSRGSSKNIQYF.

This chain's CDR3 is CASSVGGHWAGELFF. The CDR3, as DNA: TGTGCCAGCAGCGTAGGGGGACATTGGGCCGGGGAGCTGTTTTTT. The rearrangement joins TRBV9 to TRBJ2-2; maybe TRBD1 (6 bases). The CDR3 is 15 amino acids. Germline V gene lookup returns CDR1 SGDLS and CDR2 YYNGEE. Trimming removed 0 bases at V and 6 bases at J, with 12 bases between.

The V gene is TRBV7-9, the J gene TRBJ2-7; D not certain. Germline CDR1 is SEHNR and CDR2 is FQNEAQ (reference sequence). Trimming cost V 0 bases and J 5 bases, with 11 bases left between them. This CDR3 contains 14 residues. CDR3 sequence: CASSLALPSHEQYF. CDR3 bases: TGTGCCAGCAGCTTAGCCCTACCTTCTCACGAGCAGTACTTC.

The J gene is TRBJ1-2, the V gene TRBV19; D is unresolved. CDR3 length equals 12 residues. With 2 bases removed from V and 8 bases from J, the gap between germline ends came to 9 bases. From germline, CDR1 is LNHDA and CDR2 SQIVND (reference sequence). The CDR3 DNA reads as TGTGCCAGTAGTATAATGGGGAACGGCTACACCTTC. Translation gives CASSIMGNGYTF.

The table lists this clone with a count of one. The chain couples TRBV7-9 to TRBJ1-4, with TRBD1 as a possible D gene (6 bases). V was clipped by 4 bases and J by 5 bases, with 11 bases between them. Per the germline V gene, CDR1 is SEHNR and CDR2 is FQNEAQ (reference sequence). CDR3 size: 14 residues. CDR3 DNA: TGTGCCAGCAGCTCCGGACAGAAGAATGAAAAACTGTTTTTT. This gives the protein CASSSGQKNEKLFF. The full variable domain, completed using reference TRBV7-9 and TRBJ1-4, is DTGVSQNPRHKITKRGQNVTFRCDPISEHNRLYWYRQTLGQGPEFLTYFQNEAQLEKSRLLSDRFSAERPKGSFSTLEIQRTEQGDSAMYLCASSSGQKNEKLFFGSGTQLSVL.

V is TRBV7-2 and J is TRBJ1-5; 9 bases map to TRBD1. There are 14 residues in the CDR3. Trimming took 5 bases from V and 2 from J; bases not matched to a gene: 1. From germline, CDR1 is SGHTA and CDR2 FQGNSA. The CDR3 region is CASSGDRGNQPQHF. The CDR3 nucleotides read TGTGCCAGCAGCGGGGACAGGGGCAATCAGCCCCAGCATTTT. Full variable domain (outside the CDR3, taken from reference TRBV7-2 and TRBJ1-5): GAGVSQSPSNKVTEKGKDVELRCDPISGHTALYWYRQSLGQGLEFLIYFQGNSAPDKSGLPSDRFSAERTGGSVSTLTIQRTQQEDSAVYLCASSGDRGNQPQHFGDGTRLSIL.

Here the CDR3 reads CASSEGGSYEQYF. The CDR3 DNA is TGCGCCAGCAGTGAGGGGGGCTCCTACGAGCAGTACTTC. This sequence joins TRBV10-1 and TRBJ2-7; perhaps D is TRBD1 or TRBD2 (5 bases each). The V and J ends lost 2 bases and 0 bases respectively, with 5 bases between them. CDR3 length: 13 amino acids. The germline V gene encodes CDR1 WNHNN and CDR2 SYGVQD (reference sequence).

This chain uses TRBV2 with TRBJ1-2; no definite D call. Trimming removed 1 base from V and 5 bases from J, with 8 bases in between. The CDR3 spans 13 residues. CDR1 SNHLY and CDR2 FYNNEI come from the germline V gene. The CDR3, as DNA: TGTGCCAGCAGTGAAGGGCCTGAGTATGGCTACACCTTC. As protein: CASSEGPEYGYTF.